These 8 T cell receptor beta chains share one sample of origin, sequenced in a study of cytomegalovirus exposure and HLA in healthy donors. The PCR employed 60 Vbeta primers together with 13 Jbeta primers. Measured with immunoSEQ multiplex PCR; TCRdb has only the in-frame clones, and not every one. The sample has more than 110,000 clones, roughly four fifths seen once; the top ten hold 6.5% to 9%. Sample: PBMCs. The receptors were gathered from a man aged 25 to 40 in good health and CMV-seronegative.

The V gene is TRBV9, the J gene TRBJ1-6; 7 nucleotides agree with TRBD1. V shed 0 bases and J 10 bases; nucleotides not matched to a gene: 4. This CDR3 region has 14 residues. The germline V gene has CDR1 SGDLS and CDR2 YYNGEE. CDR3 in amino acids: CASSVGQGQSPLHF. CDR3 nucleotides: TGTGCCAGCAGCGTAGGACAGGGCCAATCACCCCTCCACTTT.

The DNA of the CDR3 is TGCAGCGTTCAAGGAGGGTTCTACGAGCAGTACTTC. This codes for CSVQGGFYEQYF. V is TRBV29-1 and J is TRBJ2-5; a possible D gene is TRBD2 (6 bases). The DNA end favors TRBJ2-7, so the J call may be wrong. Germline V gene data show CDR1 as SQVTM and CDR2 as ANQGSEA. This CDR3 spans 12 amino acids.

This chain links TRBV2 with TRBJ2-5, with 7 bases identical to TRBD2. This CDR3 is built from 14 residues. With 8 bases clipped from V and 1 base from J, the junction kept 7 bases outside the gene matches. Looked up from germline, CDR1 is SNHLY and CDR2 is FYNNEI. The CDR3 reads CASGGEGTQETQYF. Here the CDR3 DNA reads TGTGCCAGCGGAGGGGAGGGGACCCAAGAGACCCAGTACTTC.

The chain couples TRBV29-1 to TRBJ1-1; no reliable D call. The CDR3 covers 13 residues. Germline values: CDR1 SQVTM, CDR2 ANQGSEA. With 4 bases removed from V and 1 base from J, the gap between germline ends came to 10 bases. CDR3 sequence (DNA): TGCAGCGTTGCGCCGCAGGCGAACACTGAAGCTTTCTTT. Its protein is CSVAPQANTEAFF. Variable domain in full (rest from reference TRBV29-1 and TRBJ1-1): SAVISQKPSRDICQRGTSLTIQCQVDSQVTMMFWYRQQPGQSLTLIATANQGSEATYESGFVIDKFPISRPNLTFSTLTVSNMSPEDSSIYLCSVAPQANTEAFFGQGTRLTVV.

This clone was observed a few times. The J gene is TRBJ1-6, the V gene TRBV6-5; 7 bases line up with TRBD1. Germline lookup yields CDR1 MNHEY and CDR2 SVGAGI. V dropped 6 bases and J dropped 9; count of bases not matched to a gene: 11. This CDR3 comprises 15 residues. The CDR3 is CASSSHDRAGSPLHF. The DNA for the CDR3 is TGTGCCAGCAGCTCCCATGACAGGGCTGGTTCACCCCTCCACTTT.

This clone was counted a few times. Other DNA sequences in this sample translate to the same CDR3. V usage is TRBV15 and J usage is TRBJ1-4; perhaps TRBD1 as D (5 bases). Deletions cut 0 bases from V and 3 bases from J, with 8 bases between. CDR1 and CDR2 (germline): LNHNV, YYDKDF (reference sequence). The CDR3 is 15 residues long. CDR3 nucleotides: TGTGCCACCAGCAGAGACAGGGTATCTAATGAAAAACTGTTTTTT. Translating it yields CATSRDRVSNEKLFF.

The chain links TRBV2 to TRBJ2-1; D is ambiguous. V lost 6 bases and J 4 bases, leaving 4 bases between the germline ends. There are 11 residues in the CDR3. CDR1 and CDR2 (germline): SNHLY, FYNNEI. CDR3 residues: CASSPYNEQFF. CDR3 in DNA: TGTGCCAGCAGCCCGTACAATGAGCAGTTCTTC.

The chain combines TRBV11-3 with TRBJ1-1; D might be TRBD1 (5 bases). The CDR3 totals 13 residues. Germline V lookup: CDR1 SGHNT, CDR2 YENEEA. V was cut by 2 bases and J by 5 bases, with 9 bases left in between. CDR3 in amino acids: CASSLYGGTEAFF. Written as DNA, the CDR3 is TGTGCCAGCAGCTTATATGGGGGGACTGAAGCTTTCTTT. Complete variable domain (other parts from reference TRBV11-3 and TRBJ1-1): EAGVVQSPRYKIIEKKQPVAFWCNPISGHNTLYWYLQNLGQGPELLIRYENEEAVDDSQLPKDRFSAERLKGVDSTLKIQPAELGDSAVYLCASSLYGGTEAFFGQGTRLTVV.